The 13 T cell receptor beta chains below were found in one sample sequenced in a study of prognosis after radiotherapy for stage I lung cancer. Two rounds of multiplex PCR amplified TCR beta CDR3 from genomic DNA. Round-one PCR had primers specific to each TRBV and TRBJ gene. TCRdb called the multiplex PCR reads again in MiXCR, with one record for every CDR3 protein. The repertoire holds roughly 11,000 distinct CDR3 sequences, 30% to 40% seen once, with about 57% in the top ten. This sample comprised PBMCs, obtained before or after stereotactic body radiation therapy (not recorded which). The receptors come from a donor aged 50 or older with non-small cell lung cancer.

The chain carries TRBV28 and TRBJ2-1, with 9 bases that match TRBD1. CDR1 is MDHEN and CDR2 is SYDVKM in the germline V gene. The CDR3 extends over 14 amino acids. Germline trimming cut 2 bases from V and 8 bases from J; bases unmatched to any gene: 4. CDR3 region: CASSLGDRADEQFF. The CDR3, as DNA: TGTGCCAGCAGTTTAGGGGACAGGGCGGATGAGCAGTTCTTC.

This clonotype turned up a few times. The chain recombines TRBV24-1 with TRBJ2-7; D gene ambiguous. Germline-derived CDR1 and CDR2 are KGHDR and SFDVKD. V lost 4 bases and J lost 1, with 7 bases in between. The CDR3 totals 13 residues. The CDR3 is CATSDSSSYEQYF. The CDR3 region has the DNA TGTGCCACCAGTGACAGTTCTTCCTACGAGCAGTACTTC.

This clonotype was seen at least ten times. The chain is built from TRBV6-2 or TRBV6-3 and TRBJ2-5; perhaps TRBD1 as D (7 bases). Looked up from germline, CDR1 is MNHEY and CDR2 is SVGEGT. The CDR3 contains 14 residues. Trimming took off 6 bases at V and 1 base at J, with 12 bases between the two ends. CDR3 DNA: TGTGCCAGCAGCTCAGGGGGGCTCCAAGAGACCCAGTACTTC. Protein sequence: CASSSGGLQETQYF.

There are a few counts of this clonotype. V is TRBV6-1 and J is TRBJ1-6; 8 nucleotides line up with TRBD1. Germline CDR1 MNHNS, CDR2 SASEGT. V shed 8 bases, J shed 7 bases, and the junction held 7 bases outside the gene matches. The CDR3 length is 14 residues. CDR3 in amino acids: CASLDRGPNSPLHF. The DNA of the CDR3 is TGTGCCAGCCTTGACAGGGGCCCGAATTCACCCCTCCACTTT.

About this clonotype: This likely reflects a read error, since a far larger clone is one base away. Because it lacks the conserved phenylalanine or tryptophan at the end, this CDR3 is likely a read error. V is TRBV24-1 and J is TRBJ2-1; 8 bases fit TRBD1. Germline V lookup: CDR1 KGHDR, CDR2 SFDVKD. The CDR3 totals 13 residues. With V trimmed by 11 bases and J by 8 bases, 10 bases remained unmatched. The CDR3 sequence: CASRRTGFHEQFL. CDR3 nucleotides: TGTGCCAGCAGACGGACAGGGTTCCATGAGCAGTTCCTC.

Comments on this clonotype: Just one base apart from a much larger clone, this may be a read error. The J gene is TRBJ2-1, the V gene TRBV10-2; 7 nucleotides align to TRBD2. The J call may be incorrect, as the DNA end agrees better with TRBJ2-5. There are 13 residues in the CDR3. Looked up from germline, CDR1 is WSHSY and CDR2 is SAAADI. As DNA, the CDR3 is TGCGCCAGTCTAGCGGACTCAGAAGAGACCCAGTACTTC. This gives the protein CASLADSEETQYF.

This clonotype was seen many times. V and J are TRBV6-2 or TRBV6-3 and TRBJ2-5, with D unresolved. There are 11 residues in the CDR3. Germline CDR1 and CDR2: MNHEY and SVGEGT. V lost 9 bases to trimming and J lost 5 bases, with 10 bases between them. The CDR3 loop is CASSNLETQYF. In DNA form, the CDR3 reads TGTGCCAGTTCCAACCTTGAGACCCAGTACTTC.

Many counts were recorded for this clonotype. This rearrangement joins TRBV20-1 to TRBJ2-7, with 9 bases lining up with TRBD2. After removal of 6 bases from V and 4 bases from J, the junction contained 7 bases not matched to a gene. This CDR3 contains 13 residues. Germline V lookup: CDR1 DFQATT, CDR2 SNEGSKA (reference sequence). The CDR3 DNA reads TGCAGTGCCCCGGGACTAGCTGGATACGAGCAGTACTTC. Translated, it gives CSAPGLAGYEQYF.

This clonotype occurred many times. The gene calls are TRBV7-3 and TRBJ2-1; 8 bases fit TRBD2. CDR1 is SGHTA and CDR2 is FQGTGA in the germline V gene. The trim removed 1 base at V and 7 bases at J, leaving 6 bases unmatched. This CDR3 comprises 15 residues. The CDR3 is CASSLNGRDINEQFF. In DNA form, the CDR3 reads TGTGCCAGCAGCTTAAACGGGAGGGATATTAATGAGCAGTTCTTC.

As to this clonotype: With only one base between it and a far larger clone, this is likely a read error. The genes are TRBV7-2 and TRBJ2-4, with D possibly matching TRBD2 (6 bases). The closer fit of TRBJ2-5 to the DNA end suggests the J call may be wrong. The germline gives CDR1 SGHTA, CDR2 FQGNSA. This CDR3 has 13 residues. The CDR3 coding sequence is TGTGCCAGCAGCCACGGGAGAGAGGAGACCCAGTACTTC. It encodes CASSHGREETQYF.

This clonotype was picked up a small number of times. The chain links TRBV5-1 to TRBJ2-7; 7 bases are shared with TRBD2. The J segment lost 5 bases and the V segment lost 0 bases, leaving 5 bases of the junction unmatched. Germline V lookup: CDR1 SGHRS, CDR2 YFSETQ. CDR3 length equals 14 residues. This CDR3 reads CASSLAGGGNEQYF. In nucleotides, the CDR3 is TGCGCCAGCAGCTTGGCCGGGGGAGGGAACGAGCAGTACTTC.

This clonotype was seen repeatedly, ten times or more. The gene calls are TRBV3-1 and TRBJ2-7; 7 nucleotides agree with TRBD2. CDR3 length equals 18 residues. J gave up 4 bases and V 0 bases, and 15 bases lay outside the gene matches. The V gene's germline CDR1 is LGHDT and CDR2 YNNKEL (reference sequence). The CDR3 reads CASSQDWVGLVTGYEQYF. CDR3 coding DNA: TGTGCCAGCAGCCAAGATTGGGTCGGACTAGTGACTGGATACGAGCAGTACTTC.

This clonotype was recorded many times. The V and J genes are TRBV3-1 and TRBJ1-1; possible D gene TRBD1, 6 bases. The CDR3 totals 12 residues. The germline V gene encodes CDR1 LGHDT and CDR2 YNNKEL (reference sequence). Trimming took off 1 base at V and 8 bases at J, with 8 bases between the two ends. CDR3 in amino acids: CASSQVTGEAFF. CDR3 bases: TGTGCCAGCAGCCAAGTTACAGGGGAAGCTTTCTTT.